The entry below gives a single T cell receptor (beta chain) sequence along with its context. This sample is drawn from a study of technical replicates of blood from several donors. Profiling relied on immunoSEQ multiplex PCR, and the TCRdb table lists in-frame clones only, not all of them. The sample has about 73,000 clones; 93% are singletons. With 4 bases clipped from V and 2 bases from J, the junction kept 9 bases outside the gene matches. Germline V gene data show CDR1 as SGHRS and CDR2 as YFSETQ. The CDR3 extends over 16 amino acids. The rearrangement joins TRBV5-1 to TRBJ2-3; 8 bases line up with TRBD1. The source of this sequence is a human donor in good health. Specimen: T cells isolated from PBMCs. The CDR3 DNA reads TGCGCCAGCAGCCCGGCGGGGACAGGCCCCACAGATACGCAGTATTTT. Translation: CASSPAGTGPTDTQYF. The variable domain in full, completed from reference TRBV5-1 and TRBJ2-3, reads KAGVTQTPRYLIKTRGQQVTLSCSPISGHRSVSWYQQTPGQGLQFLFEYFSETQRNKGNFPGRFSGRQFSNSRSEMNVSTLELGDSALYLCASSPAGTGPTDTQYFGPGTRLTVL.